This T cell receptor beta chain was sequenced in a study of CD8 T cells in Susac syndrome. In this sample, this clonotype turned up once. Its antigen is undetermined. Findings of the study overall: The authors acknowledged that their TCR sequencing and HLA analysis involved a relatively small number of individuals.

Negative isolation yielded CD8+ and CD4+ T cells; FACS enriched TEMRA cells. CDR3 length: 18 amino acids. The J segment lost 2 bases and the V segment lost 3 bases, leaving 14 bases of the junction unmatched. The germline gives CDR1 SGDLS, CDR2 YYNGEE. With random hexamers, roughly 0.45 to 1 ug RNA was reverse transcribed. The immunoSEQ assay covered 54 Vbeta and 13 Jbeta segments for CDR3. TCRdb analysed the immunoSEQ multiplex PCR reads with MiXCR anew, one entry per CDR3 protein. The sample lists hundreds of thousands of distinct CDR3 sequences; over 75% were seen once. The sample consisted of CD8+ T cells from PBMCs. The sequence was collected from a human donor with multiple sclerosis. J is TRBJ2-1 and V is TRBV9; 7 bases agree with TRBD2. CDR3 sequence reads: CASSGRSGPSGPYNEQFF. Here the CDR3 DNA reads TGTGCCAGCAGCGGTAGGTCGGGACCTAGCGGACCCTACAATGAGCAGTTCTTC.